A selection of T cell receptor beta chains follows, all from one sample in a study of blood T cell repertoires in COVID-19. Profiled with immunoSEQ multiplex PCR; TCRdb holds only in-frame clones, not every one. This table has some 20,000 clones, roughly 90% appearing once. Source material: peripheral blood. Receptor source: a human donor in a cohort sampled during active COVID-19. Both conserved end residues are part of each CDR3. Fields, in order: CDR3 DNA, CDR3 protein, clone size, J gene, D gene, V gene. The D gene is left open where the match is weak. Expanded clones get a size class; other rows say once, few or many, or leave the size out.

CDR3nt: TGTGCCAGCAGTAGGACCGGGACAGGAGACTATGGCTACACCTTC
CDR3aa: CASSRTGTGDYGYTF
abundance: .
j_gene: TRBJ1-2
d_gene: TRBD1
v_gene: TRBV7-3

CDR3nt: TGTGCCAGCAGCTTAGCAGCACAGGGGGGGCGAACCGGGGAGCTGTTTTTT
CDR3aa: CASSLAAQGGRTGELFF
abundance: .
j_gene: TRBJ2-2
d_gene: .
v_gene: TRBV13

CDR3nt: TGTGCCTGGAGTCCGGGACAGGGAAATCAGCCCCAGCATTTT
CDR3aa: CAWSPGQGNQPQHF
abundance: .
j_gene: TRBJ1-5
d_gene: TRBD1
v_gene: TRBV30

CDR3nt: TGTGCCAGCAGCCAAGTGTGGGCAGAGAATGAAAAACTGTTTTTT
CDR3aa: CASSQVWAENEKLFF
abundance: .
j_gene: TRBJ1-4
d_gene: .
v_gene: TRBV3-1/TRBV3-2

CDR3nt: TGTGCCAGCAGCTCCTCGGGGGGCCGCTCCTACAATGAGCAGTTCTTC
CDR3aa: CASSSSGGRSYNEQFF
abundance: .
j_gene: TRBJ2-1
d_gene: .
v_gene: TRBV5-4

CDR3nt: TGTGCCAGCAGCTCAACCCAGAAGAACACCGGGGAGCTGTTTTTT
CDR3aa: CASSSTQKNTGELFF
abundance: .
j_gene: TRBJ2-2
d_gene: .
v_gene: TRBV7-6

CDR3nt: TGTGCCATCAGTGAGGGACTAGCGGGGGGCCCGCAAGAGACCCAGTACTTC
CDR3aa: CAISEGLAGGPQETQYF
abundance: once
j_gene: TRBJ2-5
d_gene: TRBD2
v_gene: TRBV10-3

CDR3nt: TGTGCCAGCTCACCACCTTCGGGGGGCTTGGCGGATACGCAGTATTTT
CDR3aa: CASSPPSGGLADTQYF
abundance: .
j_gene: TRBJ2-3
d_gene: .
v_gene: TRBV18

CDR3nt: TGCAGCGTTGAAGATCGATTGGACAGAAGTAGACAGACTGAAGCTTTCTTT
CDR3aa: CSVEDRLDRSRQTEAFF
abundance: .
j_gene: TRBJ1-1
d_gene: .
v_gene: TRBV29-1

CDR3nt: TGTGCCAGCAGTGAAATTCGGGGAGGGCTGGCTGAAGCTTTCTTT
CDR3aa: CASSEIRGGLAEAFF
abundance: .
j_gene: TRBJ1-1
d_gene: .
v_gene: TRBV2

CDR3nt: TGTGCCAGCAGCCAAACTAGCGGGGGGCCCGACACCGGGGAGCTGTTTTTT
CDR3aa: CASSQTSGGPDTGELFF
abundance: .
j_gene: TRBJ2-2
d_gene: TRBD2
v_gene: TRBV4-2